The 20 T cell receptor beta chains below were found in one sample sequenced in a study of tumor-infiltrating lymphocytes in localized non-small cell lung cancer (TCRdb year 2021). Library preparation used the immunoSEQ multiplex PCR assay. TCRdb re-hosts the immuneACCESS table, in-frame sequences only. Its copies lack some clones; in the studies checked, an unresolved V gene accounts for under half of them, and the cause for the rest is not known. For this sample the table gives some 22,000 clones, of which just under 70% were detected only once. The ten top clones hold under 15% of the sample. Sequenced material: lung tumor tissue. These receptors all stem from a human donor with non-small cell lung cancer.

This rearrangement joins TRBV7-2 to TRBJ2-1; no clear D gene. The V gene lost 7 bases and the J gene lost 8 bases, with 18 bases spanning the gap. This CDR3 has 14 amino acids. The germline gives CDR1 SGHTA, CDR2 FQGNSA. The CDR3 protein is CASTTYSQADEQFF. The CDR3 coding sequence is TGTGCCAGCACCACCTACTCGCAAGCTGATGAGCAGTTCTTC.

In this sample, this clone turned up once. This sequence joins TRBV28 and TRBJ1-1; D unclear. The germline CDR1 and CDR2 sequences are MDHEN and SYDVKM. The CDR3 is made up of 17 amino acids. V was shortened by 2 bases and J by 1 base, with 17 bases between the two germline ends. CDR3 region: CASSLPGFGTENTEAFF. The DNA of the CDR3 is TGTGCCAGCAGTTTACCGGGTTTCGGAACAGAGAACACTGAAGCTTTCTTT. Using reference TRBV28 and TRBJ1-1 for the parts outside the CDR3, the full variable domain is DVKVTQSSRYLVKRTGEKVFLECVQDMDHENMFWYRQDPGLGLRLIYFSYDVKMKEKGDIPEGYSVSREKKERFSLILESASTNQTSMYLCASSLPGFGTENTEAFFGQGTRLTVV.

Written as DNA, the CDR3 is TGTGCCAGCAGTTTGCTGGGACAGGGGAAAGCTTTCTTT. Amino acids: CASSLLGQGKAFF. This sequence joins TRBV27 and TRBJ1-1; TRBD1 aligns across 10 bases. The germline V gene encodes CDR1 MNHEY and CDR2 SMNVEV (reference sequence). This CDR3 has 13 amino acids. The V and J ends lost 3 bases and 9 bases, in that order; junction bases with no gene match: 4.

This clone was counted once. The V and J genes are TRBV4-1 and TRBJ1-5; D is perhaps TRBD1 (5 bases). Germline lookup yields CDR1 MGHRA and CDR2 YSYEKL. This CDR3 has 16 amino acids. The V and J ends lost 2 bases and 0 bases respectively, with 11 bases between them. The CDR3 DNA follows: TGCGCCAGCAGCCAACTCGGGGGAGGTAGCAATCAGCCCCAGCATTTT. Amino acids: CASSQLGGGSNQPQHF.

J is TRBJ2-5 and V is TRBV6-1, with a weak D call TRBD2 (5 bases). Germline CDR1 reads MNHNS; CDR2 reads SASEGT. This CDR3 region has 14 residues. The V end lost 4 bases, the J end lost 0 bases, and 9 bases lay between the germline ends. The CDR3 DNA reads TGTGCCAGCAGTGCCCGGGAATACCAAGAGACCCAGTACTTC. Amino acid sequence: CASSAREYQETQYF.

This sequence joins TRBV28 and TRBJ2-7; D unresolved. The germline CDR1 and CDR2 sequences are MDHEN and SYDVKM. Trimming pared 9 bases from V and 5 bases from J, leaving 20 bases between. The CDR3 runs 14 residues. CDR3 in amino acids: CASTSQTRPNEQYF. CDR3 bases: TGTGCCAGTACCTCACAGACCAGGCCCAACGAGCAGTACTTC.

Worth noting for this clone: The junction and the germline gene differ at one end; a read error may be behind it. The V call is TRBV5-6, the J call TRBJ2-5; 9 bases fit TRBD1. The germline CDR1 and CDR2 sequences are SGHDT and YYEEEE. The CDR3 loop spans 15 amino acids. The CDR3 loop is CASSLDRGGQETQYF. For the CDR3, the DNA is TGTGCCAGCAGTTTGGACAGGGGAGGGCAAGAGACCCAGTACTTC.

This chain uses TRBV5-1 with TRBJ1-1; TRBD1 agrees at 9 bases. Germline trimming cut 4 bases from V and 2 bases from J; bases unmatched to any gene: 3. This CDR3 has 14 amino acids. Germline CDR1 SGHRS, CDR2 YFSETQ. Here the CDR3 reads CASSVQGANTEAFF. The CDR3 DNA reads as TGCGCCAGCAGCGTACAGGGGGCAAACACTGAAGCTTTCTTT.

This chain uses TRBV28 with TRBJ2-7; possible D gene TRBD1, 5 bases. CDR1 MDHEN and CDR2 SYDVKM come from the germline V gene. This CDR3 has 16 residues. V was shortened by 5 bases and J by 0 bases, with 17 bases between the two germline ends. The CDR3 protein is CASSVTGFGTSYEQYF. CDR3 bases: TGTGCCAGCAGTGTCACAGGTTTTGGAACCTCCTACGAGCAGTACTTC.

The chain employs TRBV28 and TRBJ1-5, with D possibly matching TRBD1 (5 bases). Trimming removed 5 bases from V and 6 bases from J, with 11 bases in between. The CDR3 sequence is 13 residues long. Germline V gene lookup returns CDR1 MDHEN and CDR2 SYDVKM. The CDR3 region is CASSETGGQPQHF. The DNA for the CDR3 is TGTGCCAGCAGTGAAACTGGGGGTCAGCCCCAGCATTTT.

CDR3 DNA: TGTGCCAGCAGCTTAAGCGAGACCCAGTACTTC. It translates to CASSLSETQYF. The V call is TRBV7-2, the J call TRBJ2-5; D not resolved. Trimming left V 2 bases short and J 5 bases short, with 3 bases between. The V gene's germline CDR1 is SGHTA and CDR2 FQGNSA. The CDR3 length is 11 residues.

The chain combines TRBV5-8 with TRBJ1-1; D remains ambiguous. CDR1 is SGHTS, CDR2 YDEGEE, per germline. The CDR3 runs to 14 residues. The V end lost 3 bases, the J end lost 1 base, and 10 bases lay between the germline ends. CDR3 sequence (DNA): TGTGCCAGCAGCTCGCGTAGCCCGAACACTGAAGCTTTCTTT. Translation gives CASSSRSPNTEAFF. The complete variable domain, with remaining parts taken from reference TRBV5-8 and TRBJ1-1, reads EAGVTQSPTHLIKTRGQQATLRCSPISGHTSVYWYQQALGLGLQFLLWYDEGEERNRGNFPPRFSGRQFPNYSSELNVNALELEDSALYLCASSSRSPNTEAFFGQGTRLTVV.

This clone was seen a handful of times. The rearrangement uses TRBV27 and TRBJ2-7, with TRBD2 identical over 7 bases. The CDR3 is 16 residues long. Trimming removed 3 bases from V and 4 bases from J; junction bases left unmatched: 12. The germline V gene has CDR1 MNHEY and CDR2 SMNVEV (reference sequence). In DNA form, the CDR3 reads TGTGCCAGCAGTTTGTCAAGTGGGGAGGGCCATTACGAGCAGTACTTC. The encoded protein is CASSLSSGEGHYEQYF.

Here the CDR3 reads CASSLAGNYEQYF. The CDR3 DNA is TGTGCCAGCAGTTTGGCAGGGAATTACGAGCAGTACTTC. The J gene is TRBJ2-7, the V gene TRBV27, with a weak D call TRBD1 (5 bases). Germline CDR1 reads MNHEY; CDR2 reads SMNVEV (reference sequence). V lost 3 bases to trimming and J lost 4 bases, with 10 bases between them. This CDR3 is built from 13 residues.

The rearrangement uses TRBV5-1 and TRBJ2-5; TRBD1 is a possible D gene (5 bases). The CDR3 has 13 amino acids. Germline CDR1 SGHRS, CDR2 YFSETQ. V lost 5 bases and J 6 bases, leaving 14 bases between the germline ends. CDR3 DNA: TGCGCCAGCAGTCTAGACAGTAGACAGACCCAGTACTTC. This translates into CASSLDSRQTQYF.

Only a few counts were recorded for this clone. The chain combines TRBV28 with TRBJ2-4; D unresolved. Germline V gene data show CDR1 as MDHEN and CDR2 as SYDVKM. V gave up 5 bases and J gave up 6 bases, with 8 bases separating them. The CDR3 is 12 residues long. The CDR3 sequence is CASSGDVNIQYF. CDR3 bases: TGTGCCAGCAGTGGGGATGTAAACATTCAGTACTTC.

The V gene is TRBV7-2, the J gene TRBJ1-2; D unclear. The CDR3 has 13 amino acids. Trimming removed 4 bases from V and 2 bases from J, with 8 bases in between. Germline values: CDR1 SGHTA, CDR2 FQGNSA. DNA of the CDR3: TGTGCCAGCAGCTCCCAGATCAACTATGGCTACACCTTC. Translated, it gives CASSSQINYGYTF. Based on the CDR3 plus reference TRBV7-2 and TRBJ1-2, the full variable domain is GAGVSQSPSNKVTEKGKDVELRCDPISGHTALYWYRQSLGQGLEFLIYFQGNSAPDKSGLPSDRFSAERTGGSVSTLTIQRTQQEDSAVYLCASSSQINYGYTFGSGTRLTVV.

The J gene is TRBJ1-2, the V gene TRBV29-1; a possible D gene is TRBD1 (5 bases). Trimming removed 5 bases from V and 5 bases from J, with 18 bases in between. The germline CDR1 and CDR2 sequences are SQVTM and ANQGSEA. This CDR3 contains 14 residues. CDR3 region: CSVSKSGTDYGYTF. In nucleotides, the CDR3 is TGCAGCGTTTCGAAGTCCGGGACGGATTATGGCTACACCTTC. Based on the CDR3 plus reference TRBV29-1 and TRBJ1-2, the full variable domain is SAVISQKPSRDICQRGTSLTIQCQVDSQVTMMFWYRQQPGQSLTLIATANQGSEATYESGFVIDKFPISRPNLTFSTLTVSNMSPEDSSIYLCSVSKSGTDYGYTFGSGTRLTVV.

The rearrangement joins TRBV5-1 to TRBJ1-1; TRBD1 agrees at 7 bases. Losses at the gene ends were 4 bases for V and 0 bases for J; bases not matched to a gene: 12. The CDR3 runs 17 residues. Germline V gene sequence: CDR1 SGHRS, CDR2 YFSETQ. DNA of the CDR3: TGCGCCAGCAGCACCGGGACAGCCTTTTACATGAACACTGAAGCTTTCTTT. Translation gives CASSTGTAFYMNTEAFF.

In its sample, this clone was seen a few times. The rearrangement uses TRBV30 and TRBJ1-1, with TRBD1 as a possible D gene (5 bases). This CDR3 comprises 10 residues. V gave up 5 bases and J gave up 6 bases, with 7 bases separating them. The V gene's germline CDR1 is GTSNPN and CDR2 SVGIG (reference sequence). CDR3 sequence: CAWRGAEAFF. DNA for the CDR3: TGTGCCTGGCGAGGGGCTGAAGCTTTCTTT. The full variable domain, with the rest looked up from reference TRBV30 and TRBJ1-1, is SQTIHQWPATLVQPVGSPLSLECTVEGTSNPNLYWYRQAAGRGLQLLFYSVGIGQISSEVPQNLSASRPQDRQFILSSKKLLLSDSGFYLCAWRGAEAFFGQGTRLTVV.